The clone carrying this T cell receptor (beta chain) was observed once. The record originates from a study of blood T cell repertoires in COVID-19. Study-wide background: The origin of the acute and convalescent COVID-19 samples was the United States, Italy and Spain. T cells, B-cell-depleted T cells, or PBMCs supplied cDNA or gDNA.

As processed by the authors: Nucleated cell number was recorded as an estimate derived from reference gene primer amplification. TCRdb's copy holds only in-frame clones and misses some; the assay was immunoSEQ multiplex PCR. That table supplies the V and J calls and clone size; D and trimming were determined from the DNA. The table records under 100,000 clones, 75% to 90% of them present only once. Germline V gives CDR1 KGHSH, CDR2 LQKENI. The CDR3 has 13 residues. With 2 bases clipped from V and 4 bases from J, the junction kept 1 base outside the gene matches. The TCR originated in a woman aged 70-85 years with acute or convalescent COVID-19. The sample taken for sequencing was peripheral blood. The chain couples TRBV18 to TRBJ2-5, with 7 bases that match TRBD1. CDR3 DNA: TGTGCCAGCTCACCAAACAGGGGAGAGACCCAGTACTTC. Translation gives CASSPNRGETQYF. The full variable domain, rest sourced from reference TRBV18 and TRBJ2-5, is NAGVMQNPRHLVRRRGQEARLRCSPMKGHSHVYWYRQLPEEGLKFMVYLQKENIIDESGMPKERFSAEFPKEGPSILRIQQVVRGDSAAYFCASSPNRGETQYFGPGTRLLVL.